The entry below describes one TCR beta chain. Its antigen is unidentified. The data stem from a study of blood T cells in healthy people across ages. Overall study findings and caveats: Correlation between TCR beta diversity and naive T cell percentage was strong. Both naive CD4+ cell counts and diversity were greater in long-lived donors than in aged donors.

Next came a second PCR, run for about 6 to 11 cycles, which used a sample-barcoded 5' primer along with a J-beta primer mix. Through a template-switch adaptor with 12 random nucleotides, each cDNA molecule received a tag. Each CDR3 protein is one row after TCRdb ran MiXCR on the 5' RACE reads. The data contain 1.8 million or so distinct CDR3 sequences, about 39% of them seen just once; the ten biggest clones take up 23%. Material: blood. The receptor was derived from a human donor in good health.

CDR3 bases: TGTGCCAGCACCAGAACCGGGACAACACAAGAGACCCAGTACTTC. Translation gives CASTRTGTTQETQYF. The gene calls are TRBV7-2 and TRBJ2-5; weak D call: TRBD1 (6 bases). Trimming pared 7 bases from V and 2 bases from J, leaving 17 bases between. The CDR3 is 15 amino acids. CDR1 is SGHTA, CDR2 FQGNSA, per germline. Using reference TRBV7-2 and TRBJ2-5 for the parts outside the CDR3, the full variable domain is GAGVSQSPSNKVTEKGKDVELRCDPISGHTALYWYRQSLGQGLEFLIYFQGNSAPDKSGLPSDRFSAERTGGSVSTLTIQRTQQEDSAVYLCASTRTGTTQETQYFGPGTRLLVL.